The clone carrying this TCR beta chain was counted ten times or more. The antigen is not known. This sample is drawn from a study of Graves' ophthalmopathy and Graves' hyperthyroidism. Broader study findings: With about 88% sensitivity and around 80% specificity, a 13-signature model separated ophthalmopathy from stable hyperthyroidism. Most thyroid-expanded clonotypes exceeding 0.001 frequency were also found in blood.

Ineligible for inclusion were patients with other autoimmune diseases, uncontrolled infections, pregnancy or lactation. A diagnosis was made from clinical symptoms together with serum thyroxine, TRAb, thyroid ultrasound and orbital computed tomography. Amplification of the TCR beta CDR3 regions used RNA transcripts (as template). Amplification began with first-round RT-PCR using HTBI primers, then second-round multiplex PCR was performed. TCRdb reanalysed the multiplex PCR reads using MiXCR and keeps one entry per CDR3 protein. The repertoire has around 1.1 million distinct CDR3 sequences, less than 45% of them found once; the top ten carry roughly 11%. The clonotype originates from an adult man with Graves' hyperthyroidism. The sample taken for sequencing was peripheral blood or thyroid tissue (not recorded which).

The CDR3 is CASSQRRGREETQYF. The CDR3 region has the DNA TGTGCCAGCAGCCAACGCAGGGGGCGCGAGGAGACCCAGTACTTC. The V call is TRBV11-1, the J call TRBJ2-5, with 8 bases identical to TRBD1. Germline CDR1 and CDR2: SGHAT and FQDESV (reference sequence). The CDR3 consists of 15 residues. The J segment lost 5 bases and the V segment lost 5 bases, leaving 10 bases of the junction unmatched.